The 19 T cell receptor beta chains given below trace back to one sample, sequenced in a study of tumor-infiltrating lymphocytes in primary liver carcinoma. The researchers obtained blood RNA from unsorted whole blood and also extracted germline DNA. A primer matching the constant region was used to make TCR beta cDNA from around 550 ng of total RNA. Library construction for TCR beta comprised three nested multiplex PCR rounds performed with slightly modified ARM-PCR. PCR rounds one and two used TRBV1-TRBV30 forward primers with a C-beta reverse primer for roughly 10 cycles each. TCRdb processed the multiplex PCR reads anew with MiXCR; each CDR3 protein has one entry. Here the sample spans some 320,000 distinct CDR3 sequences, 65% being singletons. The sequencing input was peripheral blood. The receptors here all came from a man between 40 and 49 years old with primary liver carcinoma and hepatitis B virus infection.

DNA of the CDR3: TGTGCGATTGTTAAGACTAGCGGCTACGAGCAGTACTTC. Protein: CAIVKTSGYEQYF. The V and J genes are TRBV6-1 and TRBJ2-7; TRBD2 matches 9 bases. This CDR3 comprises 13 residues. Germline CDR1 is MNHNS and CDR2 is SASEGT.

Remarks on this clonotype: One base away lies a much larger clone, so this may be a sequencing read error. CDR3 amino acids: CASSHGGERTGTQYF. CDR3 DNA: TGTGCCAGCAGCCATGGAGGTGAACGCACAGGTACGCAGTATTTT. The chain couples TRBV4-2 to TRBJ2-3, with D possibly called TRBD1 or TRBD2 (5 bases each). CDR3 length equals 15 residues. CDR1 is LGHNA and CDR2 is YNFKEQ in the germline V gene.

About this clonotype: A much larger clone sits a single nucleotide away, making a read error possible. This chain joins TRBV10-3 and TRBJ2-1; possibly TRBD2 for D (6 bases). The CDR3 is made up of 16 amino acids. CDR1 ENHRY and CDR2 SYGVKD come from the germline V gene. The CDR3 DNA sequence: TGTGTCATCAGTGAGTCCACCGGGGGTGGCTACAATGAGCAGTTCTTC. As protein: CVISESTGGGYNEQFF.

The rearrangement uses TRBV19 and TRBJ1-2; 12 nucleotides line up with TRBD1. V was pared by 7 bases and J by 7 bases, with 10 bases of the junction left unmatched. CDR1 is LNHDA, CDR2 SQIVND, per germline (reference sequence). The length of the CDR3 is 15 residues. The DNA of the CDR3 is TGTGCCAGTAACGCTCGGGACAGGGGGCTTCGTGGCTACACCTTC. This sequence encodes CASNARDRGLRGYTF.

About this clonotype: At one end, the junction sequence differs from germline, possibly due to a read error. The rearrangement links TRBV29-1 to TRBJ2-5, with D perhaps assigned TRBD1 or TRBD2 (5 bases each). Germline loops: CDR1 SQVTM, CDR2 ANQGSEA. The CDR3 is made up of 14 amino acids. This CDR3 reads CSVDWGPTQGTQYF. For the CDR3, the DNA is TGCAGCGTTGATTGGGGACCGACCCAAGGGACCCAGTACTTC.

The chain recombines TRBV28 with TRBJ2-2; a possible D gene is TRBD2 (6 bases). CDR1 is MDHEN and CDR2 is SYDVKM in the germline V gene. The CDR3 length is 15 residues. V dropped 11 bases and J dropped 1 base, with 17 bases sitting between them. CDR3 in DNA: TGTGCCTGTAAGGATGCGGGACTGAACACCGGGGAGCTGTTTTTT. Protein product: CACKDAGLNTGELFF.

Concerning this clonotype: A much larger clone lies one base from this, so it may be a read error. This sequence joins TRBV12-3 or TRBV12-4 and TRBJ2-1; D assignment may be TRBD1 or TRBD2 (5 bases each). The CDR3 is 12 residues long. CDR3 region: CASSISRGERFF. In nucleotides, the CDR3 is TGTGCCAGCAGTATCTCGAGGGGTGAGCGGTTCTTC.

V gene TRBV28 combines with J gene TRBJ1-4; D remains ambiguous. The CDR3 totals 14 residues. Germline CDR1 MDHEN, CDR2 SYDVKM. Trimming took off 5 bases at V and 4 bases at J, with 11 bases between the two ends. The CDR3 DNA is TGTGCCAGCAGTCAGCCTAACATTAATGAAAAACTGTTTTTT. This translates into CASSQPNINEKLFF.

This clonotype was seen only a few times. The J gene is TRBJ1-1, the V gene TRBV11-3; possible D gene TRBD1, 6 bases. The CDR3 consists of 16 residues. Germline CDR1 is SGHNT and CDR2 is YENEEA. V lost 5 bases, J lost 4 bases, and 20 bases lay in between. The CDR3 DNA follows: TGTGCCAGCAGCACCCATCGTCCAGGGGTGATCACTGAAGCTTTCTTT. Translating it yields CASSTHRPGVITEAFF.

About this clonotype itself: Possible read error: a much larger clone is one base away. This sequence joins TRBV6-2 or TRBV6-3 and TRBJ2-7; 7 bases fit TRBD1. Germline V gene sequence: CDR1 MNHEY, CDR2 SVGEGT. The CDR3 runs to 14 residues. CDR3 sequence (DNA): TGTACCAGCAGTCAAAACTCAGGGGGCTACGAGCAGTACTTC. It specifies CTSSQNSGGYEQYF.

As for this clonotype: A junction end diverges from the germline sequence, so it may reflect a read error. J is TRBJ1-1 and V is TRBV11-3; D is unresolved. Germline CDR1 is SGHNT and CDR2 is YENEEA. CDR3 length equals 13 residues. CDR3 sequence: CASSSGPDAEAFF. The CDR3 DNA reads TGTGCCAGCAGCTCAGGTCCGGACGCTGAAGCTTTCTTC.

V gene TRBV28 combines with J gene TRBJ2-2, with 7 bases matching TRBD2. Germline values: CDR1 MDHEN, CDR2 SYDVKM. The V and J ends lost 4 bases and 4 bases, in that order; junction bases with no gene match: 6. This CDR3 region has 15 residues. CDR3 sequence (DNA): TGTGCCAGCAGTTCTAGCGGTCTTGGCACCGGGGAGCTGTTTTTT. This translates into CASSSSGLGTGELFF.

The chain has TRBV21-1 and TRBJ2-2. TRBV21-1 corresponds to a pseudogene. CDR3 size: 16 residues. DNA of the CDR3: TGTGCCAGCAGCAAAGCGGAAATGGCGAACACCGTGGAGCTGTTTTTT. This codes for CASSKAEMANTVELFF.

V is TRBV28 and J is TRBJ1-4; perhaps TRBD1 as D (5 bases). Germline V gene sequence: CDR1 MDHEN, CDR2 SYDVKM. Trimming took off 4 bases at V and 8 bases at J, with 20 bases between the two ends. This CDR3 region has 16 residues. This chain's CDR3 is CASSYGRVGVGEKLFF. The CDR3 DNA is TGTGCCAGCAGTTATGGTAGAGTGGGGGTCGGGGAAAAACTGTTTTTT.

V usage is TRBV6-2 or TRBV6-3 and J usage is TRBJ2-7, with 9 bases matching TRBD1. The V gene end was trimmed by 6 bases and the J gene end by 6 bases; junction bases not matched to a gene: 6. The CDR3 totals 13 residues. The germline CDR1 and CDR2 sequences are MNHEY and SVGEGT. The CDR3: CASRGTGTSEQYF. CDR3 sequence (DNA): TGTGCCAGCAGGGGGACAGGGACGTCCGAGCAGTACTTC.

About this clonotype itself: At one of its ends the junction is not consistent with the germline gene, which may arise from a read error. The CDR3 spells CANSDNRQLWGNTIYF. Written as DNA, the CDR3 is TGTGCCAACAGTGATAATCGTCAGCTCTGGGGAAACACCATATATTTT. This chain uses TRBV6-1 with TRBJ1-3; no reliable D call. The CDR3 runs 16 residues. Germline CDR1 is MNHNS and CDR2 is SASEGT.

For this clonotype: A much larger clone is a single base away; this may be a read error. This sequence joins TRBV4-2 and TRBJ1-1; D call uncertain. The V end was cut by 5 bases, the J end by 1 base, with 11 bases between. The germline gives CDR1 LGHNA, CDR2 YNFKEQ. The CDR3 is 14 residues long. In DNA, the CDR3 is TGTGCCAGCAGCGCAGCGGGCAGGAACACTGAAGCTTTCTTT. Translating it yields CASSAAGRNTEAFF.

As for this clonotype: A junction boundary mismatches the germline segment, possibly from a read error. The rearrangement links TRBV5-1 to TRBJ2-2, with D unresolved. The CDR3 is 16 amino acids. Germline V gives CDR1 SGHRS, CDR2 YFSETQ. DNA of the CDR3: TGCGCCAGAAGCTACACCGGGCAAGAAAACACCGGGGAGCTGTTTTTT. This codes for CARSYTGQENTGELFF.

On this clonotype itself: This is likely a read error, given that the CDR3 carries no conserved phenylalanine or tryptophan at its end. This rearrangement joins TRBV11-2 to TRBJ2-5, with 13 bases aligning to TRBD2. This CDR3 has 14 amino acids. From germline, CDR1 is SGHAT and CDR2 FQNNGV. Germline trimming cut 4 bases from V and 7 bases from J; bases unmatched to any gene: 3. Here the CDR3 DNA reads TGTGCCAGCAGCTCGGGACTAGCGGGATTGACCCAGTACATC. It is translated as CASSSGLAGLTQYI.